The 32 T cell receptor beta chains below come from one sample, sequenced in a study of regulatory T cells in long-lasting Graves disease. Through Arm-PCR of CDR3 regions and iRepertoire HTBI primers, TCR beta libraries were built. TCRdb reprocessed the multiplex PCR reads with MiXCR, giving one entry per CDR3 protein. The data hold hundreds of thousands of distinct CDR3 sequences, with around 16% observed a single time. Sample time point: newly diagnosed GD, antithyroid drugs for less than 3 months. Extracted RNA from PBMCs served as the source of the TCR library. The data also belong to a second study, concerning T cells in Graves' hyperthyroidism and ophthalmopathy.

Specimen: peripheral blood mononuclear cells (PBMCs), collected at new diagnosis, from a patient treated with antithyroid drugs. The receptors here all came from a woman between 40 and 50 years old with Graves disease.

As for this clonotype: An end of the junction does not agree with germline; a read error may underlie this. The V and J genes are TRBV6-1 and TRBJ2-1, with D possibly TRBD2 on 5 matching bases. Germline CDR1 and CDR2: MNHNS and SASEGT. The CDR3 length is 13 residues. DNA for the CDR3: TGTGCCAGCACGGCTGAGGGCTACAATGAGCAGTTCTTT. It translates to CASTAEGYNEQFF.

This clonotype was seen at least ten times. The DNA for the CDR3 is TGCAGTGCTAGAGTTAGCGGTGTGATCTACGAGCAGTACTTC. Amino acids: CSARVSGVIYEQYF. The J gene is TRBJ2-7, the V gene TRBV20-1; D perhaps matches TRBD2 (6 bases). Germline V CDR1 and CDR2: DFQATT, SNEGSKA (reference sequence). The CDR3 totals 14 residues. Trimming left V 1 base short and J 3 bases short, with 13 bases between.

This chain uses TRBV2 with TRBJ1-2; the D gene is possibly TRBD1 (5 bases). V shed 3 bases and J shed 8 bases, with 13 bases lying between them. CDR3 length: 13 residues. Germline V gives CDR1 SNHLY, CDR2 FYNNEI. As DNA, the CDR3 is TGTGCCAGCAGTGACGGACAAGGCGAGGGCTACACCTTC. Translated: CASSDGQGEGYTF.

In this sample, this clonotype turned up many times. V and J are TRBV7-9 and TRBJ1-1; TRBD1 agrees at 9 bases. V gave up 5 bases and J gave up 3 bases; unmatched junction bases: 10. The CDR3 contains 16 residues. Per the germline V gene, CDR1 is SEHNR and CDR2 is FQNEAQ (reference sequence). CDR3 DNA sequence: TGTGCCAGCAGCCCGACAGGGGGTTGGGTAGACACTGAAGCTTTCTTT. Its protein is CASSPTGGWVDTEAFF.

CDR3: CASSYSEGAHNEQFF. The CDR3 bases are TGTGCCAGCAGTTACTCGGAGGGGGCCCACAATGAGCAGTTCTTC. The chain is built from TRBV6-5 and TRBJ2-1, with a tentative D call TRBD1 (7 bases). Germline V lookup: CDR1 MNHEY, CDR2 SVGAGI. V was clipped by 0 bases and J by 5 bases, with 11 bases between them. This CDR3 contains 15 residues.

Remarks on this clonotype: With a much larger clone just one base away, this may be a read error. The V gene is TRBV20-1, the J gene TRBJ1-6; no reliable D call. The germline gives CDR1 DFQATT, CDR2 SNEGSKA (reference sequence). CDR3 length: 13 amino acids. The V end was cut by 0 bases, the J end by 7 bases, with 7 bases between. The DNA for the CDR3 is TGCAGTGCTAGAGAGGCCGGAAATTCACCCCTCCACTTT. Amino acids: CSAREAGNSPLHF.

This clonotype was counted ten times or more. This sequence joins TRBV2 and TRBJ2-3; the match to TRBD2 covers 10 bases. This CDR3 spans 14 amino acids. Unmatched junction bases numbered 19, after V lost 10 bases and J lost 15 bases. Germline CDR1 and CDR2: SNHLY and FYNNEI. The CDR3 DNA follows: TGTGCCACCTCGCTCCACCCCTCGGGACTAGCGTCTTATTTT. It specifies CATSLHPSGLASYF.

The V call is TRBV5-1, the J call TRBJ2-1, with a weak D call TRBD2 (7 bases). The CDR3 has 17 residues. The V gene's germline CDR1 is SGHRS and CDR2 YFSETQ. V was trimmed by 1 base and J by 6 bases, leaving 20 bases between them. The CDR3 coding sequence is TGCGCCAGCAGCTTGTACGGGGGGCCTCTCGGTGTCAATGAGCAGTTCTTC. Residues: CASSLYGGPLGVNEQFF.

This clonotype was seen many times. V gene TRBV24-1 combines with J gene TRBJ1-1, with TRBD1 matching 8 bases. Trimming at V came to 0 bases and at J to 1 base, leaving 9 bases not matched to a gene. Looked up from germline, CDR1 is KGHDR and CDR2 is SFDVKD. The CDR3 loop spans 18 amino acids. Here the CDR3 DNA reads TGTGCCACCAGTGATTTGCACCCCGACAGGGGAGGGAACACTGAAGCTTTCTTT. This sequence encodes CATSDLHPDRGGNTEAFF.

CDR3 coding DNA: TGTGCCAGCAGCCAACGGGGTTTTAGGGGGAATGAGCAGTTCTTC. Protein sequence: CASSQRGFRGNEQFF. The rearrangement links TRBV14 to TRBJ2-1, with D possibly TRBD1 on 6 matching bases. The length of the CDR3 is 15 residues. Germline CDR1 SGHDN, CDR2 FVKESK. The V gene lost 2 bases and the J gene lost 7 bases, with 15 bases spanning the gap.

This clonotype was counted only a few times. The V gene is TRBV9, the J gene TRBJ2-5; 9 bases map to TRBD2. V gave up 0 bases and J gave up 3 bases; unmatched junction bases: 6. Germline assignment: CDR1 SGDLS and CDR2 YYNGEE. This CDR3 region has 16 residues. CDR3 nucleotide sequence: TGTGCCAGCAGCGTAGGTGGCGGGAGGGCCAAAGAGACCCAGTACTTC. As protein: CASSVGGGRAKETQYF.

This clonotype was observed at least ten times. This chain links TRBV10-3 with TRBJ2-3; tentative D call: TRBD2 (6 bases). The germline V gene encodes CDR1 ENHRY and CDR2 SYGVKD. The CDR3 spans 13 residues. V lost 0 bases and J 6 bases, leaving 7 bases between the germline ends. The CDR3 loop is CAISESEGDTQYF. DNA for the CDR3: TGTGCCATCAGTGAGTCGGAGGGGGATACGCAGTATTTT.

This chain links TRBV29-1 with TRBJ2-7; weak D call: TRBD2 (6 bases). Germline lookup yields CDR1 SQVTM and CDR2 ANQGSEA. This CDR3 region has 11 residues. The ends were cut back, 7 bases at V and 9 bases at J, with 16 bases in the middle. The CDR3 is CSGGTRPAQYF. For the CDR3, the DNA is TGCAGCGGTGGGACTCGCCCAGCGCAGTACTTC.

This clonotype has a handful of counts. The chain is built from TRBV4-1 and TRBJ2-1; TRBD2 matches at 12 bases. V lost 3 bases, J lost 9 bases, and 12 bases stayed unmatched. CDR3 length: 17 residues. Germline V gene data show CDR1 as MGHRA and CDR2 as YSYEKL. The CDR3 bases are TGCGCCAGCAGCCAGGTGCAGGCTAGCGGGAGGGCCGGTGAGCAGTTCTTC. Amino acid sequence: CASSQVQASGRAGEQFF.

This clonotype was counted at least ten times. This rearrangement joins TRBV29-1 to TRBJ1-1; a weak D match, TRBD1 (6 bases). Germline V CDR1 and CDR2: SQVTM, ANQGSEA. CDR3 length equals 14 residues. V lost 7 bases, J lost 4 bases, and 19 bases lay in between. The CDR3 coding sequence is TGCAGCGCTGGGGAGGGCAGGGGCTTCACTGAAGCTTTCTTT. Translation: CSAGEGRGFTEAFF.

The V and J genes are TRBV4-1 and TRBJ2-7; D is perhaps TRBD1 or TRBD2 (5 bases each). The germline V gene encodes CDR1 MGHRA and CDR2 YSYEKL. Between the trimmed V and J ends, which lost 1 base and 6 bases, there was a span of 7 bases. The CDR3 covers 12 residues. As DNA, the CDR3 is TGCGCCAGCAGCCAAGCGGGGCTCGAGCAGTACTTC. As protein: CASSQAGLEQYF.

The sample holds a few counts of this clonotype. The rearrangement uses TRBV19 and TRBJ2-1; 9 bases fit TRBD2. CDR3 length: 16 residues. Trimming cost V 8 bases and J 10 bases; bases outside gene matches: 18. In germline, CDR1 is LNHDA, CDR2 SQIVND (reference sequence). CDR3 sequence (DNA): TGTGCCAGTTCGGCCAATAGCGGGAGTGGGGCTGTGGAGCAGTTCTTC. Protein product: CASSANSGSGAVEQFF. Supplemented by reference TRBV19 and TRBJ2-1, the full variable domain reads DGGITQSPKYLFRKEGQNVTLSCEQNLNHDAMYWYRQDPGQGLRLIYYSQIVNDFQKGDIAEGYSVSREKKESFPLTVTSAQKNPTAFYLCASSANSGSGAVEQFFGPGTRLTVL.

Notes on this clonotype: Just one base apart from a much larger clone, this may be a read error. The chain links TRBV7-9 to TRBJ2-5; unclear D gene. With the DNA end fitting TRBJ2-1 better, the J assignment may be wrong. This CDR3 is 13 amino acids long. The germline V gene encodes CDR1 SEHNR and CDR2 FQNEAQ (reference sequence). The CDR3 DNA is TGTGCCAGCAGCTTAACGGCCGGCGGTGAGCAGTTCTTC. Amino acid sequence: CASSLTAGGEQFF.

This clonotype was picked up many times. As DNA, the CDR3 is TGTGCCAGCAGTCCAGCGGCCCCTTGGAATCAGCCCCAGCATTTT. Encoded protein: CASSPAAPWNQPQHF. The V and J genes are TRBV27 and TRBJ1-5; D unresolved. The germline V and J ends were trimmed by 5 bases and 4 bases, with 15 bases remaining between them. Germline loops: CDR1 MNHEY, CDR2 SMNVEV (reference sequence). This CDR3 comprises 15 residues.

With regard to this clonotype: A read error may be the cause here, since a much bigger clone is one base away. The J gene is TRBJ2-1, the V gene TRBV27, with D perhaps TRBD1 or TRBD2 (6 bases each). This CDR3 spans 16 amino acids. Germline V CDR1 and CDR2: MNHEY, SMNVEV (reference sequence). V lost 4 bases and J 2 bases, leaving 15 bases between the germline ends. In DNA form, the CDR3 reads TGTGCCAGCAGTTCAGGGGCGGGGTTTCCCTACAATGAGCAGTTCTTC. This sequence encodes CASSSGAGFPYNEQFF.

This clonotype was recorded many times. CDR3 in DNA: TGTGCCAGCAGAGGAGGGCTCGTTTGGTCCATGAACACTGAAGCTTTCTTT. It translates to CASRGGLVWSMNTEAFF. The V gene is TRBV6-2 or TRBV6-3, the J gene TRBJ1-1, with D uncertain. This CDR3 is 17 amino acids long. The V gene's germline CDR1 is MNHEY and CDR2 SVGEGT. V lost 6 bases to trimming and J lost 0 bases, with 20 bases between them.

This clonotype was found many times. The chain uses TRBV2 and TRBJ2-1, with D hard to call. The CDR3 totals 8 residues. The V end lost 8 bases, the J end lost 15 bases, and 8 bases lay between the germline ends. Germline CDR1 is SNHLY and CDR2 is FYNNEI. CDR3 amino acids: CASSALFF. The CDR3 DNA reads TGTGCCAGCTCAGCCCTGTTCTTC.

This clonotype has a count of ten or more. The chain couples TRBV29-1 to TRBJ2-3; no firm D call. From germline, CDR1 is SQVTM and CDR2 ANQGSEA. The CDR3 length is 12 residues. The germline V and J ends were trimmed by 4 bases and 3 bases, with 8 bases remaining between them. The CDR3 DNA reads TGCAGCGTTGTTTCCGGGACAGATACGCAGTATTTT. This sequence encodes CSVVSGTDTQYF.

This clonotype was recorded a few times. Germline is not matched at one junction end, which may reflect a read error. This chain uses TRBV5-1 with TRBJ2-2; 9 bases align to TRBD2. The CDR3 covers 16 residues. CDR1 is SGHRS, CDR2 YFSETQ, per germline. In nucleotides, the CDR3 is TGCGCCAGCAGCTTGGAGAGCGGGAGGAGCACCGGGGAGCTGGTTTTT. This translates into CASSLESGRSTGELVF.

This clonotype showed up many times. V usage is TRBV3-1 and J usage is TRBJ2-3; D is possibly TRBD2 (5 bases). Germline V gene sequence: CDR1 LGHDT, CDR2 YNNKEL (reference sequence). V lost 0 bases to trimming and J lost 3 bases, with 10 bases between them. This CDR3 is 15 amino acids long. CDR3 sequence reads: CASSQDPPGTDTQYF. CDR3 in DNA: TGTGCCAGCAGCCAAGATCCCCCGGGGACAGATACGCAGTATTTT.

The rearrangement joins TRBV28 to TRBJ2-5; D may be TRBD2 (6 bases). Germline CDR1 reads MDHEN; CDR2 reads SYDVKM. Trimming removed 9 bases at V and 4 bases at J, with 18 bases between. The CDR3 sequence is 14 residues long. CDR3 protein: CASSLGVGGETQYF. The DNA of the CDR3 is TGTGCCAGTAGCTTAGGAGTGGGAGGAGAGACCCAGTACTTC.

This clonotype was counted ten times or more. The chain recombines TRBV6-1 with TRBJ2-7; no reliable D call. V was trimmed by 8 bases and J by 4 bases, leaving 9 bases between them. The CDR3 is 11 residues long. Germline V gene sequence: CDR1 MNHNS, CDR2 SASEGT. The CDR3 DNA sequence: TGTGCCAGCGGCCTCTTGTACGAGCAGTACTTC. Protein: CASGLLYEQYF.

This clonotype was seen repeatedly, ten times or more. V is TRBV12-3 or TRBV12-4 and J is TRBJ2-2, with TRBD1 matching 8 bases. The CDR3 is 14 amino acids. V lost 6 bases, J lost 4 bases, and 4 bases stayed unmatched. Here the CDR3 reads CASSFTGGTGELFF. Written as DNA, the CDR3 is TGTGCCAGCAGCTTTACAGGGGGCACCGGGGAGCTGTTTTTT.

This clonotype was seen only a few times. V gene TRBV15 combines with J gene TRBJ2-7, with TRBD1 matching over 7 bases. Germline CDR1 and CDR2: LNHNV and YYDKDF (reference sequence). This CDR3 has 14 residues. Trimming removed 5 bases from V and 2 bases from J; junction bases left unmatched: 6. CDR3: CATSGRTGAYEQYF. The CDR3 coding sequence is TGTGCCACCAGCGGAAGAACAGGGGCCTACGAGCAGTACTTC.

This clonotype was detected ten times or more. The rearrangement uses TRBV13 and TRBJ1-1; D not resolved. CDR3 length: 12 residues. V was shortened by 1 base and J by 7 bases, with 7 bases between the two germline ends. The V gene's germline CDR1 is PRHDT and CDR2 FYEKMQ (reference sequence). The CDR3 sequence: CASSLEKSEAFF. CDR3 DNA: TGTGCCAGCAGCTTAGAAAAAAGTGAAGCTTTCTTT.

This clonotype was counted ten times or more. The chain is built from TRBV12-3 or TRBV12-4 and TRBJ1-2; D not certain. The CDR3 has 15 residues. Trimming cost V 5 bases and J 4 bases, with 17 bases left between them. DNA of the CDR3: TGTGCCAGCAGTGTTACAAGGGTGAATGGCTATGGCTACACCTTC. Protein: CASSVTRVNGYGYTF.

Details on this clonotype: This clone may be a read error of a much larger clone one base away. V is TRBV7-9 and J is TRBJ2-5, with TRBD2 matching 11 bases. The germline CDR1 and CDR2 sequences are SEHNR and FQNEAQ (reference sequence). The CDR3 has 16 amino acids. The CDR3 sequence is CASTRLAGQFEETQHF. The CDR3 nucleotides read TGTGCCAGCACCCGACTAGCGGGACAATTTGAAGAGACCCAGCACTTC.